Reported below is one TCR beta chain. TCRdb redid the calling of the RT-PCR reads with MiXCR, one entry per CDR3 protein. The sample records hundreds of thousands of distinct CDR3 sequences, roughly 10% being singletons. The germline V gene encodes CDR1 MDHEN and CDR2 SYDVKM. The CDR3 is 15 residues long. V was clipped by 6 bases and J by 7 bases, with 21 bases between them. The sample belongs to a study of response to subunit inactivated influenza vaccine. These data were likewise used in another study, on T cells expressing NK-cell markers. Turning to that study: TCR beta cDNA was generated via 5'RACE template switching incorporating UMIs.

The specimen was PBMCs from blood, collected on the day of vaccination. The V gene is TRBV28, the J gene TRBJ2-5; a weak D match, TRBD1 (7 bases). The source is a man aged 45-65 years who received an inactivated influenza vaccine. The CDR3 DNA is TGTGCCAGCAGACCTCCAGGGGGACTCCATGGGACCCAGTACTTC. Protein product: CASRPPGGLHGTQYF.